The 18 T cell receptor beta chains reported below all come from one sample, sequenced in a study of T cells in Graves' hyperthyroidism and ophthalmopathy. Amplified TCR beta CDR3 regions derived from RNA transcripts. HTBI primers were employed in a first-round RT-PCR of the TCR CDR3. TCRdb passed the multiplex PCR reads through MiXCR, listing each CDR3 protein once. This table holds hundreds of thousands of distinct CDR3 sequences, approximately 21% found once. The material sequenced was blood. These receptors originate from a man aged 30 to 45 with Graves' ophthalmopathy.

V usage is TRBV28 and J usage is TRBJ2-4; D unclear. CDR3 length equals 15 residues. CDR1 MDHEN and CDR2 SYDVKM come from the germline V gene. Trimming pared 3 bases from V and 3 bases from J, leaving 12 bases between. CDR3 sequence (DNA): TGTGCCAGCAGTTTGGGCGGTTCGGGCAAAAACATTCAGTACTTC. Translated: CASSLGGSGKNIQYF.

This clonotype was counted only a few times. The J gene is TRBJ2-1, the V gene TRBV5-5; TRBD1 matches 10 bases. V dropped 0 bases and J dropped 4; count of bases not matched to a gene: 4. The CDR3 spans 16 residues. Germline V gene data show CDR1 as SGHKS and CDR2 as YYEKEE (reference sequence). DNA of the CDR3: TGTGCCAGCAGCTTGGTGGGGACAGGGGCGTACAATGAGCAGTTCTTC. Translating gives CASSLVGTGAYNEQFF.

On this clonotype itself: Possible read error: a much larger clone is one base away. The conserved phenylalanine or tryptophan normally closing the CDR3 is absent here, so this likely arose from a read error. The V call is TRBV3-1, the J call TRBJ2-5; TRBD1 is a possible D gene (7 bases). Germline V CDR1 and CDR2: LGHDT, YNNKEL (reference sequence). The CDR3 consists of 15 residues. V was cut by 4 bases and J by 7 bases, with 19 bases left in between. CDR3 nucleotide sequence: TGTGCCAGCAGCCTGGCAGGGGGGCGCGTGGGGACCCAGTACCTC. It translates to CASSLAGGRVGTQYL.

Many counts were recorded for this clonotype. The chain joins TRBV6-1 to TRBJ2-7, with TRBD1 matching 9 bases. V gave up 6 bases and J gave up 5 bases; unmatched junction bases: 11. Germline CDR1 MNHNS, CDR2 SASEGT. The CDR3 runs to 15 residues. The CDR3 nucleotides read TGTGCCAGCAGGAGACCGGGACAGGGCACGAACGAGCAGTACTTC. Amino acid sequence: CASRRPGQGTNEQYF.

The V gene is TRBV5-1, the J gene TRBJ2-7; TRBD2 matches at 11 bases. V was pared by 0 bases and J by 4 bases, with 6 bases of the junction left unmatched. Germline CDR1 and CDR2: SGHRS and YFSETQ. CDR3 length equals 16 residues. In DNA, the CDR3 is TGCGCCAGCAGCTTGGGGTACGGGACTAGCGGTTACGAGCAGTACTTC. Translation: CASSLGYGTSGYEQYF.

Many counts were recorded for this clonotype. The rearrangement joins TRBV11-3 to TRBJ2-5; D may correspond to TRBD1 or TRBD2 (7 bases each). The germline gives CDR1 SGHNT, CDR2 YENEEA. This CDR3 spans 15 amino acids. Between the trimmed V and J ends, which lost 3 bases and 2 bases, there was a span of 13 bases. The CDR3 DNA is TGTGCCAGCAGCTTCGGCAGGGGGGGGCAAGAGACCCAGTACTTC. Protein: CASSFGRGGQETQYF.

About this clonotype: This may be a read error, as it is one base from a much larger clone. The chain employs TRBV11-2 and TRBJ2-7; D may be TRBD1 (6 bases). The CDR3 runs 16 residues. The V end was cut by 3 bases, the J end by 2 bases, with 17 bases between. Germline V lookup: CDR1 SGHAT, CDR2 FQNNGV. DNA of the CDR3: TGTGCCAGCAGCTTGTCTCCAGAACAGGGCACCTACGAGCAGTACTTC. Its protein product is CASSLSPEQGTYEQYF. Using reference TRBV11-2 and TRBJ2-7 for the parts outside the CDR3, the full variable domain is EAGVAQSPRYKIIEKRQSVAFWCNPISGHATLYWYQQILGQGPKLLIQFQNNGVVDDSQLPKDRFSAERLKGVDSTLKIQPAKLEDSAVYLCASSLSPEQGTYEQYFGPGTRLTVT.

With respect to this clonotype: This may stem from a read error, because a much larger clone lies one nucleotide away. The V and J genes are TRBV7-9 and TRBJ2-3; TRBD2 matches 9 bases. Germline CDR1 is SEHNR and CDR2 is FQNEAQ (reference sequence). CDR3 size: 14 residues. The CDR3, as DNA: TGTGCCAGCAGCCCGACTAGCGGCACAGATACGCTGTATTTT. Translating gives CASSPTSGTDTLYF. The variable domain in full, completed from reference TRBV7-9 and TRBJ2-3, reads DTGVSQNPRHKITKRGQNVTFRCDPISEHNRLYWYRQTLGQGPEFLTYFQNEAQLEKSRLLSDRFSAERPKGSFSTLEIQRTEQGDSAMYLCASSPTSGTDTLYFGPGTRLTVL.

This clonotype was observed a handful of times. The rearrangement uses TRBV28 and TRBJ2-3; 9 bases fit TRBD2. CDR3 size: 18 residues. Germline CDR1 MDHEN, CDR2 SYDVKM. V shed 6 bases, J shed 0 bases, and the junction held 13 bases outside the gene matches. CDR3 sequence: CASSILAGGTTSTDTQYF. In DNA, the CDR3 is TGTGCCAGCAGCATACTGGCGGGAGGGACGACTAGCACAGATACGCAGTATTTT.

This clonotype was seen many times. This chain joins TRBV28 and TRBJ2-7; the D is unclear. The CDR3 has 13 amino acids. CDR1 is MDHEN and CDR2 is SYDVKM in the germline V gene. Trimming shortened V by 1 base and J by 1 base, and 5 bases separated the two germline ends. The CDR3 is CASSLSQSYEQYF. The CDR3, as DNA: TGTGCCAGCAGTTTATCCCAGTCCTACGAGCAGTACTTC.

This clonotype was seen many times. This chain links TRBV3-1 with TRBJ1-4; no clear D gene. Between the trimmed V and J ends, which lost 1 base and 5 bases, there was a span of 8 bases. Germline-derived CDR1 and CDR2 are LGHDT and YNNKEL (reference sequence). The CDR3 has 14 amino acids. Written as DNA, the CDR3 is TGTGCCAGCAGCCAAGTTGACGGAAATGAAAAACTGTTTTTT. This codes for CASSQVDGNEKLFF.

The gene calls are TRBV14 and TRBJ2-5; D might be TRBD2 (5 bases). CDR3 size: 11 residues. Trimming took off 1 base at V and 11 bases at J, with 8 bases between the two ends. Germline loops: CDR1 SGHDN, CDR2 FVKESK. The CDR3 DNA follows: TGTGCCAGCAGCCAAGTCGGGAATCAGTACTTC. It specifies CASSQVGNQYF.

This clonotype appeared a few times. The genes are TRBV11-3 and TRBJ1-4, with 7 bases lining up with TRBD1. Germline V gives CDR1 SGHNT, CDR2 YENEEA. CDR3 length: 15 residues. The V gene end was trimmed by 5 bases and the J gene end by 8 bases; junction bases not matched to a gene: 11. The CDR3 loop is CASSTPTGNNEKLFF. CDR3 bases: TGTGCCAGCAGCACCCCGACAGGGAACAACGAAAAACTGTTTTTT.

This clonotype was seen more than once but under ten times. The chain links TRBV11-2 to TRBJ2-2; D gene ambiguous. This CDR3 region has 14 residues. The V end was cut by 3 bases, the J end by 2 bases, with 7 bases between. Germline CDR1 is SGHAT and CDR2 is FQNNGV. CDR3 residues: CASSFVVNTGELFF. DNA for the CDR3: TGTGCCAGCAGCTTTGTAGTAAACACCGGGGAGCTGTTTTTT.

This chain links TRBV19 with TRBJ2-3; 9 nucleotides align to TRBD2. The germline gives CDR1 LNHDA, CDR2 SQIVND (reference sequence). The CDR3 spans 16 residues. Losses at the gene ends were 5 bases for V and 6 bases for J; bases not matched to a gene: 12. The CDR3 protein is CASSSNSGSWKDTQYF. In DNA, the CDR3 is TGTGCCAGTAGTTCAAATAGCGGGAGTTGGAAGGATACGCAGTATTTT.

The V and J genes are TRBV19 and TRBJ1-6, with a possible D match to TRBD1 (5 bases). The CDR3 totals 15 residues. Germline CDR1 reads LNHDA; CDR2 reads SQIVND (reference sequence). V lost 3 bases and J 2 bases, leaving 8 bases between the germline ends. The CDR3: CASSMGGAYNSPLHF. The CDR3 region has the DNA TGTGCCAGTAGTATGGGGGGAGCCTATAATTCACCCCTCCACTTT.

This clonotype was recorded many times. This chain links TRBV28 with TRBJ2-5, with D maybe TRBD1 (5 bases). The germline V gene has CDR1 MDHEN and CDR2 SYDVKM. CDR3 length: 16 amino acids. Trimming removed 7 bases from V and 4 bases from J, with 22 bases in between. The CDR3 nucleotides are TGTGCCAGCACCGTCTCCCGTGCAGGGTCGGTAGAGACCCAGTACTTC. It yields the protein CASTVSRAGSVETQYF. The whole variable domain, remainder taken from reference TRBV28 and TRBJ2-5, is DVKVTQSSRYLVKRTGEKVFLECVQDMDHENMFWYRQDPGLGLRLIYFSYDVKMKEKGDIPEGYSVSREKKERFSLILESASTNQTSMYLCASTVSRAGSVETQYFGPGTRLLVL.

This clonotype was observed many times. CDR3 loop: CSAGMDRLSSYEQYF. DNA of the CDR3: TGCAGCGCCGGAATGGACAGGCTCAGCTCCTACGAGCAGTACTTC. The chain recombines TRBV29-1 with TRBJ2-7; 7 positions match TRBD1. CDR1 and CDR2 (germline): SQVTM, ANQGSEA. The junction had 12 bases not matched to a gene; V was cut back by 7 bases and J by 0 bases. This CDR3 comprises 15 residues.